This is a list of T cell receptor beta chains from one sample in a study of T cell changes during pregnancy in multiple sclerosis. Method: immunoSEQ multiplex PCR; TCRdb's copy keeps in-frame clones and lacks some. Of 70,000 to 90,000 clones in the sample, approximately 92% are singletons; the top ten hold around 0.75%. The sequenced sample was peripheral blood, obtained in the second trimester of pregnancy. Receptor source: a female donor in good health, enrolled as a control in a pregnancy study. Each CDR3 is given with its conserved first and last residue. D genes are given only for firm matches. Some rows have no size entry. The others give once, few or many, or a class for an expanded clone.

d_gene: TRBD2; abundance: .; v_gene: TRBV4-2; j_gene: TRBJ2-5; CDR3nt: TGTGCCAGCAGCCAAGATCATAGCGGGGGGGCCGAGACCCAGTACTTC; CDR3aa: CASSQDHSGGAETQYF
d_gene: TRBD2; abundance: .; v_gene: TRBV6-4; j_gene: TRBJ2-1; CDR3nt: TGTGCCAGCAGTGAAGGGAGCGGGGGATCATACAATGAGCAGTTCTTC; CDR3aa: CASSEGSGGSYNEQFF
d_gene: TRBD2; abundance: .; v_gene: TRBV4-2; j_gene: TRBJ2-1; CDR3nt: TGTGCCAGCAGCCAAGATAGGACTAGCGGGGGCAATGAGCAGTTCTTC; CDR3aa: CASSQDRTSGGNEQFF
d_gene: TRBD1; abundance: once; v_gene: TRBV28; j_gene: TRBJ2-3; CDR3nt: TGTGCCAGCAGACCTCAGGGGGCGGGAAGCACAGATACGCAGTATTTT; CDR3aa: CASRPQGAGSTDTQYF
d_gene: .; abundance: once; v_gene: TRBV2; j_gene: TRBJ1-6; CDR3nt: TGTGCCAGCAGTGGGGACACGTCGCTTTCTTCCCTCCACTTT; CDR3aa: CASSGDTSLSSLHF
d_gene: .; abundance: .; v_gene: TRBV4-1; j_gene: TRBJ2-7; CDR3nt: TGCGCCAGCAGCCACCTCGGGGAATCCGAGCAGTACTTC; CDR3aa: CASSHLGESEQYF
d_gene: .; abundance: .; v_gene: TRBV10-2; j_gene: TRBJ2-5; CDR3nt: TGCGCCAGCAGTGAGTTTGCGACAGCCATAGGAAAGACCCAGTACTTC; CDR3aa: CASSEFATAIGKTQYF
d_gene: TRBD1; abundance: .; v_gene: TRBV7-2; j_gene: TRBJ2-7; CDR3nt: TGTGCCAGCGCTTGGACAGGCGACTTCTACGAGCAGTACTTC; CDR3aa: CASAWTGDFYEQYF
d_gene: .; abundance: .; v_gene: TRBV6-1; j_gene: TRBJ1-2; CDR3nt: TGTGCCAGCAGGTTGACAGGAGCTAACTATGGCTACACCTTC; CDR3aa: CASRLTGANYGYTF
d_gene: .; abundance: .; v_gene: TRBV9; j_gene: TRBJ1-2; CDR3nt: TGTGCCAGCAGCCTATACTCGGGCCCCGGGGAGGATGGCTACACCTTC; CDR3aa: CASSLYSGPGEDGYTF
d_gene: TRBD1; abundance: .; v_gene: TRBV6-5; j_gene: TRBJ1-2; CDR3nt: TGTGCCAGCAGCCAAAGGGACAGGGTGCTCGATGGCTACACCTTC; CDR3aa: CASSQRDRVLDGYTF
d_gene: TRBD2; abundance: .; v_gene: TRBV7-2; j_gene: TRBJ2-7; CDR3nt: TGTGCCAGCAGCCTAGGACTAGCGGGCCTACGCTCCTACGAGCAGTACTTC; CDR3aa: CASSLGLAGLRSYEQYF
d_gene: .; abundance: few; v_gene: TRBV7-8; j_gene: TRBJ1-5; CDR3nt: TGTGCCAGCAGCGATCGACAGGGCAATCAGCCCCAGCATTTT; CDR3aa: CASSDRQGNQPQHF
d_gene: .; abundance: .; v_gene: TRBV4-1; j_gene: TRBJ1-1; CDR3nt: TGCGCCAGCAGCCAAAGTGGACTGCGGAACACTGAAGCTTTCTTT; CDR3aa: CASSQSGLRNTEAFF
d_gene: .; abundance: .; v_gene: TRBV11-2; j_gene: TRBJ1-1; CDR3nt: TGTGCCAGCAGCTTACTCCGACAGGAAGCTTTCTTT; CDR3aa: CASSLLRQEAFF
d_gene: TRBD1; abundance: .; v_gene: TRBV7-7; j_gene: TRBJ1-4; CDR3nt: TGTGCTAGCAGCTTGGGGACAGGGGAAAATGAAAAACTGTTTTTT; CDR3aa: CASSLGTGENEKLFF
d_gene: TRBD1; abundance: few; v_gene: TRBV7-2; j_gene: TRBJ1-1; CDR3nt: TGTGCCAGCAGCCCCAGGACAGGGGGCACTGAAGCTTTCTTT; CDR3aa: CASSPRTGGTEAFF
d_gene: TRBD1; abundance: .; v_gene: TRBV9; j_gene: TRBJ1-4; CDR3nt: TGTGCCAGCAGCGCGGACAGGGGGCGGAAACTGTTTTTT; CDR3aa: CASSADRGRKLFF
d_gene: TRBD1; abundance: .; v_gene: TRBV19; j_gene: TRBJ1-5; CDR3nt: TGTGCCAGTAGTGGACCCGACAGGGCAGGTCAGCCCCAGCATTTT; CDR3aa: CASSGPDRAGQPQHF
d_gene: .; abundance: few; v_gene: TRBV6-6; j_gene: TRBJ1-2; CDR3nt: TGTGCCAGCAGCCCTTGGACAGACTCTAACTATGGCTACACCTTC; CDR3aa: CASSPWTDSNYGYTF
d_gene: .; abundance: .; v_gene: TRBV19; j_gene: TRBJ1-1; CDR3nt: TGTGCCAGTAGTATATCGGGGGGCCGGAACACTGAAGCTTTCTTT; CDR3aa: CASSISGGRNTEAFF
d_gene: TRBD2; abundance: .; v_gene: TRBV4-2; j_gene: TRBJ2-7; CDR3nt: TGTGCCAGCAGCCAAGCGGGGGGGACCTCCTACGAGCAGTACTTC; CDR3aa: CASSQAGGTSYEQYF
d_gene: .; abundance: once; v_gene: TRBV7-9; j_gene: TRBJ1-6; CDR3nt: TGTGCCAGCAGGGAGGCGGGGCCCGATTCACCCCTCCACTTT; CDR3aa: CASREAGPDSPLHF
d_gene: .; abundance: .; v_gene: TRBV9; j_gene: TRBJ1-3; CDR3nt: TGTGCCAGCAGCAGCACTGGAAACACCATATATTTT; CDR3aa: CASSSTGNTIYF
d_gene: .; abundance: once; v_gene: TRBV5-6; j_gene: TRBJ2-1; CDR3nt: TGTGCCAGCAGCTCCGACAGGCGCAACAATGAGCAGTTCTTC; CDR3aa: CASSSDRRNNEQFF
d_gene: TRBD1; abundance: .; v_gene: TRBV11-2; j_gene: TRBJ1-1; CDR3nt: TGTGCCAGCAGCTTACGACGACAGGGAGGCGCTGAAGCTTTCTTT; CDR3aa: CASSLRRQGGAEAFF
d_gene: TRBD2; abundance: once; v_gene: TRBV4-1; j_gene: TRBJ2-5; CDR3nt: TGCGCCAGCAGCCTTACCTGGGGGACTAGCGGGGGGGCCGGCCGGACCCAGTACTTC; CDR3aa: CASSLTWGTSGGAGRTQYF
d_gene: TRBD1; abundance: .; v_gene: TRBV18; j_gene: TRBJ2-5; CDR3nt: TGTGCCAGCTCACCGCTCCCCGGGACAGGGTCGGAGTGGGAGACCCAGTACTTC; CDR3aa: CASSPLPGTGSEWETQYF
d_gene: .; abundance: .; v_gene: TRBV11-3; j_gene: TRBJ1-3; CDR3nt: TGTGCCAGCAGCCGTGTTAGCTCTGGAAACACCATATATTTT; CDR3aa: CASSRVSSGNTIYF
d_gene: .; abundance: .; v_gene: TRBV5-6; j_gene: TRBJ1-4; CDR3nt: TGTGCCAGCAGCTTGCTGAGGAACCAGAATGAAAAACTGTTTTTT; CDR3aa: CASSLLRNQNEKLFF
d_gene: .; abundance: .; v_gene: TRBV30; j_gene: TRBJ2-7; CDR3nt: TGTGCCTGGAGTGTACTCCACGAGCAGTACTTC; CDR3aa: CAWSVLHEQYF
d_gene: .; abundance: .; v_gene: TRBV30; j_gene: TRBJ1-1; CDR3nt: TGTGCCTGGAGTGTAGGCAGGGCGAACACTGAAGCTTTCTTT; CDR3aa: CAWSVGRANTEAFF
d_gene: .; abundance: .; v_gene: TRBV11-2; j_gene: TRBJ2-3; CDR3nt: TGTGCCAGCAGCTTGGAGACAGATACGCAGTATTTT; CDR3aa: CASSLETDTQYF
d_gene: .; abundance: .; v_gene: TRBV4-2; j_gene: TRBJ1-2; CDR3nt: TGTGCTAGCAGCCAAGATGTAGGGGGATCCACTAGCTATGGCTACACCTTC; CDR3aa: CASSQDVGGSTSYGYTF
d_gene: TRBD1; abundance: .; v_gene: TRBV11-2; j_gene: TRBJ1-5; CDR3nt: TGTGCCAGCAGTTCGACAGGGGGCTACAATCAGCCCCAGCATTTT; CDR3aa: CASSSTGGYNQPQHF
d_gene: TRBD1; abundance: .; v_gene: TRBV10-3; j_gene: TRBJ2-5; CDR3nt: TGTGCCATCAGCTGGGACAGGGTTAGTGAGACCCAGTACTTC; CDR3aa: CAISWDRVSETQYF
d_gene: .; abundance: .; v_gene: TRBV21-1; j_gene: TRBJ1-5; CDR3nt: TGTGCCAGCAGCGCCTGTCTAGGGGGCTATGGCAATCAGCCCCAGCATTTT; CDR3aa: CASSACLGGYGNQPQHF
d_gene: .; abundance: .; v_gene: TRBV7-9; j_gene: TRBJ2-5; CDR3nt: TGTGCCAGCCGACTCGACCAAGAGACCCAGTACTTC; CDR3aa: CASRLDQETQYF
d_gene: .; abundance: .; v_gene: TRBV21-1; j_gene: TRBJ2-1; CDR3nt: TGTGCCCCCGCCAGGCTAGCGGGGGGGAGCTCCTACAATGAGCAGTTCTTC; CDR3aa: CAPARLAGGSSYNEQFF
d_gene: .; abundance: .; v_gene: TRBV7-3; j_gene: TRBJ2-7; CDR3nt: TGTGCCAGCAGCCCAAATGCGGGATCCTACGAGCAGTACTTC; CDR3aa: CASSPNAGSYEQYF
d_gene: TRBD1; abundance: .; v_gene: TRBV11-3; j_gene: TRBJ1-1; CDR3nt: TGTGCCAGCAGCTTTGACAGGGAGGCTGAAGCTTTCTTT; CDR3aa: CASSFDREAEAFF
d_gene: .; abundance: .; v_gene: TRBV14; j_gene: TRBJ1-3; CDR3nt: TGTGCCAGCAGCCACCGCTCTGGAAACACCATATATTTT; CDR3aa: CASSHRSGNTIYF
d_gene: .; abundance: .; v_gene: TRBV7-3; j_gene: TRBJ2-1; CDR3nt: TGTGCCAGCAGTAAGGGGGGGGCCACATACAATGAGCAGTTCTTC; CDR3aa: CASSKGGATYNEQFF
d_gene: TRBD2; abundance: .; v_gene: TRBV5-6; j_gene: TRBJ2-2; CDR3nt: TGTGCCAGCAGTCGGGAGGGGGGCGCGAACACCGGGGAGCTGTTTTTT; CDR3aa: CASSREGGANTGELFF
d_gene: .; abundance: .; v_gene: TRBV19; j_gene: TRBJ1-1; CDR3nt: TGTGCCAGTAGTAGTATCCGTTCATTAGGAGTACGCAGTGAAGCTTTCTTT; CDR3aa: CASSSIRSLGVRSEAFF
d_gene: TRBD1; abundance: .; v_gene: TRBV7-6; j_gene: TRBJ1-1; CDR3nt: TGTGCCAGCAGCCTAGACAGGGGCCCTAACACTGAAGCTTTCTTT; CDR3aa: CASSLDRGPNTEAFF
d_gene: .; abundance: .; v_gene: TRBV30; j_gene: TRBJ1-2; CDR3nt: TGTGCCTGGAGTGTAGAGCGAGGCTATGGCTACACCTTC; CDR3aa: CAWSVERGYGYTF
d_gene: TRBD1; abundance: .; v_gene: TRBV7-8; j_gene: TRBJ1-2; CDR3nt: TGTGCCAGCAGCTTAGCGCAGGGGGGTTGGGTCGAGGGCTACACCTTC; CDR3aa: CASSLAQGGWVEGYTF
d_gene: TRBD1; abundance: once; v_gene: TRBV4-1; j_gene: TRBJ2-1; CDR3nt: TGCGCCAGCAGCCAAGATAGGGGCAGGGGGTTCGATGAGCAGTTCTTC; CDR3aa: CASSQDRGRGFDEQFF
d_gene: TRBD1; abundance: .; v_gene: TRBV5-1; j_gene: TRBJ2-5; CDR3nt: TGCGCCAGCAGCCCGGGGACAGGGAAAGAGACCCAGTACTTC; CDR3aa: CASSPGTGKETQYF
d_gene: TRBD1; abundance: .; v_gene: TRBV30; j_gene: TRBJ1-3; CDR3nt: TGTGCCTGGAGTGTTAAACGCGACAGGGAATCTGGAAACACCATATATTTT; CDR3aa: CAWSVKRDRESGNTIYF
d_gene: TRBD1; abundance: .; v_gene: TRBV7-2; j_gene: TRBJ2-3; CDR3nt: TGTGCCAGCAGCTTAGGTGGACAGGGGACAGATACGCAGTATTTT; CDR3aa: CASSLGGQGTDTQYF
d_gene: .; abundance: .; v_gene: TRBV11-3; j_gene: TRBJ1-4; CDR3nt: TGTGCCAGCAGCCCGACAGTAAACACTAATGAAAAACTGTTTTTT; CDR3aa: CASSPTVNTNEKLFF
d_gene: TRBD1; abundance: .; v_gene: TRBV5-5; j_gene: TRBJ2-1; CDR3nt: TGTGCCAGCAGCCTAACCGGGACAGCGAACAATGAGCAGTTCTTC; CDR3aa: CASSLTGTANNEQFF
d_gene: .; abundance: .; v_gene: TRBV19; j_gene: TRBJ1-5; CDR3nt: TGTGCCAGTAGCATCAGGGAACAGCCCCAGCATTTT; CDR3aa: CASSIREQPQHF
d_gene: .; abundance: .; v_gene: TRBV9; j_gene: TRBJ2-1; CDR3nt: TGTGCCAGCAGCGTAGATCACGCGCTGAGGGTCAATGAGCAGTTCTTC; CDR3aa: CASSVDHALRVNEQFF
d_gene: .; abundance: .; v_gene: TRBV6-5; j_gene: TRBJ2-7; CDR3nt: TGTGCCAGCAGTTTCCGACAGTATACCTACGAGCAGTACTTC; CDR3aa: CASSFRQYTYEQYF
d_gene: TRBD2; abundance: .; v_gene: TRBV7-2; j_gene: TRBJ2-1; CDR3nt: TGTGCCAGCAGCTTAGCTAATCCGGGACTAGCGGGGTTGGGGGAGCAGTTCTTC; CDR3aa: CASSLANPGLAGLGEQFF
d_gene: .; abundance: .; v_gene: TRBV5-4; j_gene: TRBJ2-3; CDR3nt: TGTGCCAGCAGCTTGGTGACTAGCACAGATACGCAGTATTTT; CDR3aa: CASSLVTSTDTQYF
d_gene: .; abundance: .; v_gene: TRBV6-6; j_gene: TRBJ2-2; CDR3nt: TGTGCCAGCAGCGCCAGGGGTTCCGGGGAGCTGTTTTTT; CDR3aa: CASSARGSGELFF